The present T cell receptor beta chain was sequenced within a study of T-cell reconstitution after alpha-beta-depleted transplantation in children. Unique molecular identifiers tagged the TCRbeta library. From the PCR reads, TCRdb called clonotypes with MiXCR, one entry per CDR3 protein. The repertoire holds 600,000 to 700,000 distinct CDR3 sequences, roughly 17% seen once, with approximately 1.1% in the top ten. The germline V gene encodes CDR1 SGHKS and CDR2 YYEKEE (reference sequence). This CDR3 is built from 15 residues. Trimming left V 5 bases short and J 3 bases short, with 12 bases between. This clonotype came up many times.

This receptor was identified in a human donor who donated a stem cell graft to a child with acute myeloid leukemia. The gene calls are TRBV5-5 and TRBJ1-6; unclear D gene. Sequencing used PBMCs from the stem cell graft donor, obtained from the stem cell graft. CDR3 residues: CASSVMGSYNSPLHF. The CDR3 nucleotides are TGTGCCAGCAGTGTGATGGGGAGCTATAATTCACCCCTCCACTTT.